These 14 T cell receptor beta chains were all obtained from the same sample, sequenced in a study of T cell repertoires in cytomegalovirus infection. Using its own MiXCR run on the reads, TCRdb lists one record per CDR3 protein. The sample lists about 830,000 distinct CDR3 sequences, 32% occurring once. The antigens these receptors bind are not known. The source was cultured CD8+ T cells from PBMCs, collected from culture after CMV antigen stimulation. The receptors stem from a human donor in good health (CMV status not recorded). Some clones in this sample may be carry-over from other donors' samples.

The rearrangement uses TRBV5-6 and TRBJ2-2, with unresolved D. V was cut by 4 bases and J by 5 bases, with 18 bases left in between. This CDR3 contains 16 residues. Germline assignment: CDR1 SGHDT and CDR2 YYEEEE. In nucleotides, the CDR3 is TGTGCCAGCAGCCGCGGTCGACACCCTCGGACCGGGGAGCTGTTTTTT. As protein: CASSRGRHPRTGELFF.

The V gene is TRBV4-3, the J gene TRBJ2-1; D ambiguous. V lost 1 base and J 9 bases, leaving 13 bases between the germline ends. This CDR3 region has 14 residues. Germline-derived CDR1 and CDR2 are LGHNA and YSLEER. CDR3 residues: CASSQVANPGEQFF. The CDR3 nucleotides are TGCGCCAGCAGCCAAGTGGCTAACCCGGGTGAGCAGTTCTTC.

V is TRBV7-9 and J is TRBJ2-3; 9 nucleotides align to TRBD2. The V gene end was trimmed by 5 bases and the J gene end by 5 bases; junction bases not matched to a gene: 11. In germline, CDR1 is SEHNR, CDR2 FQNEAQ (reference sequence). The CDR3 loop spans 16 amino acids. CDR3 sequence (DNA): TGTGCCAGCAGCCCCGCAGCGGGGGGACTCAAAGATACGCAGTATTTT. Protein: CASSPAAGGLKDTQYF.

At least ten counts were recorded for this clonotype. The chain combines TRBV7-9 with TRBJ2-1; tentatively, D is TRBD1 or TRBD2 (5 bases each). Trimming stripped 5 bases from V and 7 bases from J, with 15 bases between. Germline CDR1 SEHNR, CDR2 FQNEAQ (reference sequence). This CDR3 has 14 residues. The CDR3 is CASSPGTSPNEQFF. The CDR3 DNA reads TGTGCCAGCAGCCCAGGGACCTCCCCGAATGAGCAGTTCTTC.

This clonotype was counted between two and nine times. This chain connects TRBV6-1 to TRBJ2-7; 8 bases fit TRBD1. J gave up 4 bases and V 2 bases, and 7 bases lay outside the gene matches. The CDR3 extends over 15 amino acids. Germline V gives CDR1 MNHNS, CDR2 SASEGT. CDR3 loop: CASSESAGGLYEQYV. Here the CDR3 DNA reads TGTGCCAGCAGTGAATCGGCAGGGGGCCTTTACGAGCAGTACGTC.

The CDR3 DNA sequence: TGTGCCAGCAGCCGCGGAGAGGGTCAGGTCGGACCATACGAGCAGTACGTC. The encoded protein is CASSRGEGQVGPYEQYV. The J gene is TRBJ2-7, the V gene TRBV6-2 or TRBV6-3, with D possibly being TRBD2 (5 bases). CDR3 size: 17 residues. Germline CDR1 is MNHEY and CDR2 is SVGEGT. V shed 6 bases and J shed 4 bases, with 25 bases lying between them.

This chain uses TRBV12-5 with TRBJ2-5; 9 nucleotides line up with TRBD2. Germline assignment: CDR1 LGHNT and CDR2 FRNRAP. The CDR3 spans 13 residues. The trim removed 5 bases at V and 5 bases at J, leaving 3 bases unmatched. CDR3 coding DNA: TGTGCTAGTGGTATAGCGGGGGTGGAGACCCAGTACTTC. It translates to CASGIAGVETQYF.

In DNA, the CDR3 is TGCGCCAGCAGCCAAGTGGTGGGGATCTACGAGCAGTACTTC. It specifies CASSQVVGIYEQYF. This chain uses TRBV4-1 with TRBJ2-7; no clear D. Germline CDR1 reads MGHRA; CDR2 reads YSYEKL. The CDR3 runs to 14 residues. V was pared by 1 base and J by 3 bases, with 10 bases between.

This sequence joins TRBV6-5 and TRBJ1-5, with D possibly matching TRBD1 (5 bases). This CDR3 is 15 amino acids long. Looked up from germline, CDR1 is MNHEY and CDR2 is SVGAGI. Trimming removed 6 bases at V and 0 bases at J, with 12 bases between. CDR3 residues: CASSGTVDSNQPQHF. Written as DNA, the CDR3 is TGTGCCAGCAGCGGGACTGTGGATAGCAATCAGCCCCAGCATTTT.

This chain links TRBV7-9 with TRBJ1-5; the D gene is possibly TRBD1 (6 bases). Deletions cut 1 base from V and 7 bases from J, with 11 bases between. CDR1 and CDR2 (germline): SEHNR, FQNEAQ (reference sequence). This CDR3 has 14 amino acids. CDR3 sequence: CASSLGGGIQPQHF. The CDR3, as DNA: TGTGCCAGCAGCTTAGGAGGGGGGATCCAGCCCCAGCATTTT.

This clonotype has only a few counts. The chain is built from TRBV15 and TRBJ2-3; D gene unclear. The CDR3 has 17 amino acids. Germline V CDR1 and CDR2: LNHNV, YYDKDF (reference sequence). Trimming left V 0 bases short and J 2 bases short, with 15 bases between. CDR3 coding DNA: TGTGCCACCAGCAGAGATCTTGTCCCACGGTTCACAGATACGCAGTATTTT. It is translated as CATSRDLVPRFTDTQYF.

The chain links TRBV7-9 to TRBJ1-4; the D gene is possibly TRBD1 (5 bases). The CDR3 covers 17 residues. Between the trimmed V and J ends, which lost 1 base and 8 bases, there was a span of 20 bases. CDR1 is SEHNR and CDR2 is FQNEAQ in the germline V gene (reference sequence). CDR3 coding DNA: TGTGCCAGCAGCTTAGGAACCATGGACCGGCGGGACGAAAAACTGTTTTTT. Translating gives CASSLGTMDRRDEKLFF.

A few counts support this clonotype. The V call is TRBV6-4, the J call TRBJ1-2; the D is unclear. Trimming shortened V by 6 bases and J by 3 bases, and 11 bases separated the two germline ends. Per the germline V gene, CDR1 is MRHNA and CDR2 is SNTAGT. The CDR3 length is 13 residues. The DNA of the CDR3 is TGTGCCAGCAGCCCAGGTCCCGACTATGGCTACACCTTC. It yields the protein CASSPGPDYGYTF.

The chain combines TRBV6-5 with TRBJ2-7; 7 nucleotides match TRBD1. This CDR3 is 13 amino acids long. Trimming at V came to 3 bases and at J to 6 bases, leaving 5 bases not matched to a gene. CDR1 and CDR2 from the germline V gene are MNHEY and SVGAGI. DNA of the CDR3: TGTGCCAGCAGTTATACATCAGGGGGCGAGCAGTACGTC. Translation gives CASSYTSGGEQYV.